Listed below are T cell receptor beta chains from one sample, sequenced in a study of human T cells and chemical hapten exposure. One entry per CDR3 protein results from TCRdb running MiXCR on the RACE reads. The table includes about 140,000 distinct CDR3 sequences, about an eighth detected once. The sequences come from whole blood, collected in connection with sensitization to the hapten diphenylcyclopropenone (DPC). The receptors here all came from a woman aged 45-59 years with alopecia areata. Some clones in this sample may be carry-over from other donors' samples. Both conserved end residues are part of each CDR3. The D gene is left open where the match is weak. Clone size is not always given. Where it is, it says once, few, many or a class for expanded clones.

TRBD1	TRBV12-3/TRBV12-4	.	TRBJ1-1	CASTSQGGNTEAFF	TGTGCCAGCACCTCTCAGGGGGGGAACACTGAAGCTTTCTTT
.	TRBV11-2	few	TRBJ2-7	CASSFRQDGAYEQYF	TGTGCCAGCAGCTTTAGACAGGACGGGGCCTACGAGCAGTACTTC
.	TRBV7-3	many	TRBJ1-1	CASSLGGGTEAFF	TGTGCCAGCAGCTTAGGAGGGGGCACTGAAGCTTTCTTT
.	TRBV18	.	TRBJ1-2	CASSPPRTGGYGYTF	TGTGCCAGCTCACCGCCACGGACCGGAGGCTATGGCTACACCTTC
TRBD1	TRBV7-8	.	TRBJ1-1	CASSLGQMNTEAFF	TGTGCCAGCAGCTTGGGACAGATGAACACTGAAGCTTTCTTT
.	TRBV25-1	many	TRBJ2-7	CASSPQGRSYEQYF	TGTGCCAGCAGCCCACAGGGACGATCCTACGAGCAGTACTTC
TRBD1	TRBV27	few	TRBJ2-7	CASRWTGSYEQYF	TGTGCCAGCAGATGGACAGGGAGCTACGAGCAGTACTTC
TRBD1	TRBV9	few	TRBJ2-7	CATNRQGVPGYEQYF	TGTGCCACAAACCGACAGGGGGTACCTGGGTACGAGCAGTACTTC
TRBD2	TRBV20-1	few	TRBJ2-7	CSARPRTSGSYEQYF	TGCAGTGCTAGACCCCGGACTAGCGGGAGCTACGAGCAGTACTTC
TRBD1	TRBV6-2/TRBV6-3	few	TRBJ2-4	CASSGTGGIRNIQYF	TGTGCCAGCAGTGGGACAGGGGGGATAAGAAACATTCAGTACTTC
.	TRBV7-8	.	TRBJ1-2	CVSSSGHSYGYTF	TGTGTCAGCAGCTCCGGACACTCTTATGGCTACACCTTC
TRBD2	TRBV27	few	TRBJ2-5	CASSLRVVSGRVETQYF	TGTGCCAGCAGTTTAAGGGTTGTTAGCGGGAGGGTGGAGACCCAGTACTTC
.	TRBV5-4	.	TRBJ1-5	CASSPDGFNQPQHF	TGTGCCAGCAGCCCGGACGGGTTTAATCAGCCCCAGCATTTT
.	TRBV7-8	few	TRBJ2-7	CASSLPPEVGYEQYF	TGTGCCAGCAGCTTGCCGCCGGAGGTAGGCTACGAGCAGTACTTC
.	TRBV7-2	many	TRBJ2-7	CASSPRTTGAEQYF	TGTGCCAGCAGCCCCCGCACGACGGGGGCTGAGCAGTACTTC
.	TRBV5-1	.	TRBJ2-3	CASSRTVDGTDTQYF	TGCGCCAGCAGCCGAACGGTGGACGGTACAGATACGCAGTATTTT
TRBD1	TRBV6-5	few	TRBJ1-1	CASILRAAGGSYTEAFF	TGTGCCAGCATCTTGAGGGCGGCAGGGGGAAGCTACACTGAAGCTTTCTTT
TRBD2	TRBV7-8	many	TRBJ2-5	CASSLGGMGLAPETQYF	TGTGCCAGCAGCCTTGGGGGGATGGGACTAGCCCCAGAGACCCAGTACTTC